Below, 21 T cell receptor beta chains from the same sample are listed, as sequenced in a study of a mutant IDH1 vaccine in newly diagnosed glioma. As to time point: week 23, last vaccination. Doses comprised 300 ug of mutant IDH1 20-mer peptide each, plus topical imiquimod. The data were produced by immunoSEQ multiplex PCR, yet TCRdb's version contains in-frame clones alone and is incomplete. This table has tens of thousands of clones, roughly 85% appearing once. Their cognate antigens are unknown. This specimen was PBMCs, taken from a glioma patient whose treatment included an IDH1 peptide vaccine. Receptors originate from a woman between 45 and 65 years old with glioma.

The V call is TRBV5-5, the J call TRBJ1-4, with 8 bases lining up with TRBD1. CDR3 length: 15 amino acids. Trimming removed 1 base from V and 7 bases from J; junction bases left unmatched: 6. In germline, CDR1 is SGHKS, CDR2 YYEKEE (reference sequence). The CDR3 DNA reads as TGTGCCAGCAGCTTGTTGGGACAGGAGGCTGAAAAACTGTTTTTT. Protein sequence: CASSLLGQEAEKLFF.

CDR3 in amino acids: CASSLWAAQSGSGELFF. For the CDR3, the DNA is TGTGCCAGCAGTTTATGGGCCGCACAATCAGGGTCCGGGGAGCTGTTTTTT. V gene TRBV28 combines with J gene TRBJ2-2; tentatively, D is TRBD1 (5 bases). The CDR3 spans 17 residues. CDR1 is MDHEN and CDR2 is SYDVKM in the germline V gene. V gave up 0 bases and J gave up 6 bases, with 17 bases separating them.

The gene calls are TRBV18 and TRBJ1-5; 7 bases match TRBD1. Germline-derived CDR1 and CDR2 are KGHSH and LQKENI. Trimming took 8 bases from V and 0 from J; bases not matched to a gene: 4. The CDR3 runs to 14 residues. The CDR3 loop reads CASAQGFSNQPQHF. In DNA form, the CDR3 reads TGTGCCAGCGCACAGGGGTTTAGCAATCAGCCCCAGCATTTT.

The gene calls are TRBV6-5 and TRBJ2-4, with no clear D. V lost 5 bases to trimming and J lost 4 bases, with 12 bases between them. The CDR3 runs to 14 residues. The germline V gene has CDR1 MNHEY and CDR2 SVGAGI. This chain's CDR3 is CASSLGPGKNIQYF. The CDR3 nucleotides read TGTGCCAGCAGTCTCGGCCCTGGGAAAAACATTCAGTACTTC.

This chain links TRBV4-1 with TRBJ1-2, with TRBD1 identical over 10 bases. Germline trimming cut 0 bases from V and 8 bases from J; bases unmatched to any gene: 9. CDR3 length: 16 amino acids. From germline, CDR1 is MGHRA and CDR2 YSYEKL. CDR3 in DNA: TGCGCCAGCAGCCAAGATCCCGGACAGGGGGTTGGAGGCTACACCTTC. Residues: CASSQDPGQGVGGYTF.

This sequence joins TRBV28 and TRBJ1-5; possibly TRBD1 for D (5 bases). This CDR3 comprises 17 residues. Trimming shortened V by 3 bases and J by 3 bases, and 18 bases separated the two germline ends. Per the germline V gene, CDR1 is MDHEN and CDR2 is SYDVKM. CDR3 region: CASSFLMIGGNNQPQHF. In nucleotides, the CDR3 is TGTGCCAGCAGTTTTTTAATGATCGGGGGTAACAATCAGCCCCAGCATTTT.

This rearrangement joins TRBV30 to TRBJ1-1; tentatively, D is TRBD1 (6 bases). Trimming shortened V by 7 bases and J by 1 base, and 16 bases separated the two germline ends. Germline V CDR1 and CDR2: GTSNPN, SVGIG (reference sequence). This CDR3 is built from 14 residues. The CDR3 sequence is CAYRVQRKNTEAFF. The DNA of the CDR3 is TGTGCCTACAGGGTCCAGCGGAAGAACACTGAAGCTTTCTTT.

This chain uses TRBV18 with TRBJ1-1; D is uncertain. Trimming took off 3 bases at V and 3 bases at J, with 8 bases between the two ends. Germline values: CDR1 KGHSH, CDR2 LQKENI. The CDR3 is made up of 13 amino acids. The CDR3 DNA reads TGTGCCAGCTCACCTAGGGTGGACACTGAAGCTTTCTTT. Its protein is CASSPRVDTEAFF.

The J gene is TRBJ2-5, the V gene TRBV28, with a tentative D call TRBD2 (5 bases). The CDR3 extends over 15 amino acids. The germline V gene has CDR1 MDHEN and CDR2 SYDVKM. Trimming removed 6 bases at V and 1 base at J, with 15 bases between. CDR3 protein: CASSRGGARQETQYF. CDR3 DNA sequence: TGTGCCAGCAGCAGAGGAGGAGCCCGCCAAGAGACCCAGTACTTC.

The chain has TRBV7-9 and TRBJ1-5, with D hard to call. CDR3 length equals 15 residues. Germline V gene lookup returns CDR1 SEHNR and CDR2 FQNEAQ (reference sequence). V was shortened by 5 bases and J by 7 bases, with 18 bases between the two germline ends. The CDR3 spells CASSPSSVSIQPQHF. CDR3 nucleotide sequence: TGTGCCAGCAGCCCTTCGTCGGTATCCATACAGCCCCAGCATTTT.

This clone was observed a single time. V usage is TRBV27 and J usage is TRBJ2-5; D may be TRBD2 (6 bases). CDR1 is MNHEY, CDR2 SMNVEV, per germline (reference sequence). Trimming removed 5 bases at V and 4 bases at J, with 14 bases between. CDR3 size: 14 residues. The CDR3 spells CASSLTRGSETQYF. The CDR3 bases are TGTGCCAGCAGTCTTACTCGGGGGTCAGAGACCCAGTACTTC.

As for this clone: The same CDR3 arises from other DNA sequences in this sample as well. This chain joins TRBV9 and TRBJ1-4, with D unclear. The V end was cut by 0 bases, the J end by 0 bases, with 6 bases between. Per the germline V gene, CDR1 is SGDLS and CDR2 is YYNGEE. CDR3 length: 15 residues. CDR3 sequence reads: CASSVGASTNEKLFF. CDR3 nucleotides: TGTGCCAGCAGCGTAGGGGCATCAACTAATGAAAAACTGTTTTTT.

The chain uses TRBV10-3 and TRBJ2-7; D is ambiguous. CDR1 and CDR2 (germline): ENHRY, SYGVKD. V was cut by 6 bases and J by 0 bases, with 12 bases left in between. CDR3 length equals 14 residues. CDR3 nucleotide sequence: TGTGCCATCAGGGATCTACAGAGCTCCTACGAGCAGTACTTC. Its protein product is CAIRDLQSSYEQYF.

This rearrangement joins TRBV28 to TRBJ1-6; possibly TRBD1 for D (6 bases). This CDR3 spans 15 amino acids. Trimming took 5 bases from V and 4 from J, leaving 12 bases between them. Germline V gene lookup returns CDR1 MDHEN and CDR2 SYDVKM. The DNA of the CDR3 is TGTGCCAGCAGTGGAGGGAGGGGGTATAATTCACCCCTCCACTTT. This translates into CASSGGRGYNSPLHF. The full variable domain, completed using reference TRBV28 and TRBJ1-6, is DVKVTQSSRYLVKRTGEKVFLECVQDMDHENMFWYRQDPGLGLRLIYFSYDVKMKEKGDIPEGYSVSREKKERFSLILESASTNQTSMYLCASSGGRGYNSPLHFGNGTRLTVT.

The chain joins TRBV28 to TRBJ2-1; 11 nucleotides line up with TRBD1. The V and J ends lost 6 bases and 4 bases, in that order; junction bases with no gene match: 8. In germline, CDR1 is MDHEN, CDR2 SYDVKM. The CDR3 contains 16 residues. CDR3 residues: CASSPGGTGGYNEQFF. The CDR3 DNA follows: TGTGCCAGCAGCCCAGGGGGGACAGGGGGGTACAATGAGCAGTTCTTC.

The CDR3 sequence is CASNGAGTLGTGELFF. The DNA of the CDR3 is TGCGCCAGCAATGGTGCAGGGACTTTGGGCACCGGGGAGCTGTTTTTT. V is TRBV5-1 and J is TRBJ2-2; tentatively, D is TRBD2 (6 bases). CDR1 is SGHRS, CDR2 YFSETQ, per germline. V lost 6 bases to trimming and J lost 4 bases, with 19 bases between them. The CDR3 runs to 16 residues.

This chain links TRBV23-1 with TRBJ2-1, with D possibly being TRBD2 (5 bases). TRBV23-1 is flagged as an ORF with uncertain function. Trimming shortened V by 2 bases and J by 0 bases, and 17 bases separated the two germline ends. This CDR3 is built from 18 residues. This CDR3 is CASSQKDGKHYSYNEQFF. In DNA form, the CDR3 reads TGCGCCAGCAGTCAAAAGGACGGGAAACATTACTCCTACAATGAGCAGTTCTTC.

V and J are TRBV5-6 and TRBJ1-1; 7 bases map to TRBD1. The ends lost 2 bases at V and 11 bases at J; junction bases unmatched: 15. Germline V gene sequence: CDR1 SGHDT, CDR2 YYEEEE. This CDR3 is 15 amino acids long. The CDR3 DNA follows: TGTGCCAGCAGCTTACAGGGGTTAGCTTCTTTGCGGGCTTTCTTT. Its translation is CASSLQGLASLRAFF.

The chain recombines TRBV30 with TRBJ1-1; possibly TRBD1 for D (5 bases). The V end lost 4 bases, the J end lost 3 bases, and 9 bases lay between the germline ends. The CDR3 contains 12 residues. Germline loops: CDR1 GTSNPN, CDR2 SVGIG (reference sequence). CDR3 sequence: CAWTGSYTEAFF. CDR3 DNA sequence: TGTGCCTGGACAGGGAGTTACACTGAAGCTTTCTTT. Supplemented by reference TRBV30 and TRBJ1-1, the full variable domain reads SQTIHQWPATLVQPVGSPLSLECTVEGTSNPNLYWYRQAAGRGLQLLFYSVGIGQISSEVPQNLSASRPQDRQFILSSKKLLLSDSGFYLCAWTGSYTEAFFGQGTRLTVV.

The chain joins TRBV27 to TRBJ2-1; unclear D gene. Germline V gene lookup returns CDR1 MNHEY and CDR2 SMNVEV (reference sequence). This CDR3 spans 13 amino acids. V gave up 6 bases and J gave up 8 bases, with 14 bases separating them. In nucleotides, the CDR3 is TGTGCCAGCAGCCCTTCCCCTGTGGATGAGCAGTTCTTC. It codes for CASSPSPVDEQFF.

The rearrangement links TRBV27 to TRBJ1-5; tentatively, D is TRBD1 (6 bases). Trimming pared 3 bases from V and 4 bases from J, leaving 13 bases between. This CDR3 is 15 amino acids long. Germline CDR1 reads MNHEY; CDR2 reads SMNVEV (reference sequence). The CDR3 loop reads CASSFRGARNQPQHF. In DNA, the CDR3 is TGTGCCAGCAGTTTTCGGGGGGCGCGGAATCAGCCCCAGCATTTT.